The 5 T cell receptor beta chains below come from one sample, sequenced in a study of blood T cell repertoires in COVID-19. Only in-frame clones appear in the TCRdb table, and some are missing; sequencing was by immunoSEQ multiplex PCR. The sample contains some 300,000 clones, roughly 91% of which appear only once. The sequenced sample was peripheral blood. The receptor set was obtained from a woman aged 25-40 years with COVID-19, enrolled during active disease.

The genes are TRBV19 and TRBJ1-1; 11 nucleotides line up with TRBD1. V lost 1 base and J lost 0; bases outside the gene matches: 10. CDR1 LNHDA and CDR2 SQIVND come from the germline V gene (reference sequence). This CDR3 region has 19 residues. CDR3 coding DNA: TGTGCCAGTAGTATAGGGACAGGGGGCGAGAGGGTCGTGAACACTGAAGCTTTCTTT. Protein: CASSIGTGGERVVNTEAFF.

The chain recombines TRBV16 with TRBJ1-5; possibly TRBD1 for D (5 bases). The V end lost 1 base, the J end lost 15 bases, and 10 bases lay between the germline ends. Per the germline V gene, CDR1 is KGHSY and CDR2 is FQNENV. This CDR3 is 11 amino acids long. In nucleotides, the CDR3 is TGTGCCAGCAGCCAATGGGGGGACCGGCATTTT. This encodes CASSQWGDRHF.

V usage is TRBV19 and J usage is TRBJ2-7; 8 nucleotides agree with TRBD1. V was pared by 1 base and J by 4 bases, with 6 bases of the junction left unmatched. Per the germline V gene, CDR1 is LNHDA and CDR2 is SQIVND (reference sequence). The CDR3 loop spans 15 amino acids. Here the CDR3 DNA reads TGTGCCAGTAGTATAGGGACAGGGTTCGAGTACGAGCAGTACTTC. It encodes CASSIGTGFEYEQYF.

This chain joins TRBV6-5 and TRBJ2-1; TRBD1 matches at 9 bases. V trimming: 0 bases; J trimming: 5 bases; junction bases outside the gene matches: 5. This CDR3 has 16 residues. Germline-derived CDR1 and CDR2 are MNHEY and SVGAGI. DNA of the CDR3: TGTGCCAGCAGTTACTCCCACGGGACAGGGAACAATGAGCAGTTCTTC. Translation: CASSYSHGTGNNEQFF.

J is TRBJ2-2 and V is TRBV6-1; 7 bases align to TRBD1. J gave up 7 bases and V 1 base, and 6 bases lay outside the gene matches. Germline assignment: CDR1 MNHNS and CDR2 SASEGT. This CDR3 is built from 15 residues. The CDR3 DNA follows: TGTGCCAGCAGTGAAGGGGCAGGGGGAAGCGGGGAGCTGTTTTTT. This sequence encodes CASSEGAGGSGELFF.